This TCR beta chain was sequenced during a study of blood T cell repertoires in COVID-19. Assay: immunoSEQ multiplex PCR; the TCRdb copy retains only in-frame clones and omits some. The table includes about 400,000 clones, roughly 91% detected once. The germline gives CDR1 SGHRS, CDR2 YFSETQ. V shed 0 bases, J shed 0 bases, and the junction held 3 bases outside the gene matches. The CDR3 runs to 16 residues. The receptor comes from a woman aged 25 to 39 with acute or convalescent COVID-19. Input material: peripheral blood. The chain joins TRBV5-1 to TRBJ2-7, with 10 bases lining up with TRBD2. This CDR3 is CASSLGQRGGSYEQYF. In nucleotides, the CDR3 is TGCGCCAGCAGCTTGGGTCAGCGGGGGGGCTCCTACGAGCAGTACTTC. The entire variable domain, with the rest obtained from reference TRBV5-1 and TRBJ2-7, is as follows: KAGVTQTPRYLIKTRGQQVTLSCSPISGHRSVSWYQQTPGQGLQFLFEYFSETQRNKGNFPGRFSGRQFSNSRSEMNVSTLELGDSALYLCASSLGQRGGSYEQYFGPGTRLTVT.